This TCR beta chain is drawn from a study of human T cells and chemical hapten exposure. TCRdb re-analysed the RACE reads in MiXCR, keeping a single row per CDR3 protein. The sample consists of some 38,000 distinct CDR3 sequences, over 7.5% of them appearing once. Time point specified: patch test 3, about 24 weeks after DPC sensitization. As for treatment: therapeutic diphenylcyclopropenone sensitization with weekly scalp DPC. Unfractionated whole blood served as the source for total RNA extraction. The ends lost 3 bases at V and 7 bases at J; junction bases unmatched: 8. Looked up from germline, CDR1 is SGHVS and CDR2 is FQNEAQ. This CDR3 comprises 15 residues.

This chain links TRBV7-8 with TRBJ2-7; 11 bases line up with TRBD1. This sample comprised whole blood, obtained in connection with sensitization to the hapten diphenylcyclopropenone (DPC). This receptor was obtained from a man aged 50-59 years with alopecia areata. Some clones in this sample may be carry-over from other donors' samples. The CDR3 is CASSFLDRGPGEQYF. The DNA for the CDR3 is TGTGCCAGCAGCTTTTTGGACAGGGGGCCGGGGGAGCAGTACTTC.